The 15 T cell receptor beta chains below come from one sample, sequenced in a study of blood T cell repertoires in COVID-19. TCRdb's copy holds only in-frame clones and misses some; the assay was immunoSEQ multiplex PCR. The sample consists of roughly 500,000 clones, more than 75% of them appearing once. Sequenced sample: PBMCs or T cells enriched from blood (not recorded which). The receptors originated from a woman aged 40 to 50 who had recovered from COVID-19.

The chain uses TRBV5-6 and TRBJ2-7; D perhaps matches TRBD2 (6 bases). The V gene lost 1 base and the J gene lost 2 bases, with 7 bases spanning the gap. CDR1 SGHDT and CDR2 YYEEEE come from the germline V gene. The CDR3 length is 13 residues. The CDR3 DNA reads TGTGCCAGCAGCTTGTGGGGGGCCTACGAGCAGTACTTC. Its protein product is CASSLWGAYEQYF.

This chain connects TRBV4-2 to TRBJ2-3, with 12 bases aligning to TRBD2. V lost 3 bases, J lost 8 bases, and 9 bases stayed unmatched. Germline CDR1 reads LGHNA; CDR2 reads YNFKEQ. This CDR3 is built from 16 residues. In DNA, the CDR3 is TGTGCCAGCAGCCAGGGGCTAGCGGGAGGGGTCGGTACGCAGTATTTT. It codes for CASSQGLAGGVGTQYF.

The chain is built from TRBV7-9 and TRBJ1-1; D ambiguous. The CDR3 contains 13 residues. CDR1 is SEHNR and CDR2 is FQNEAQ in the germline V gene (reference sequence). Between the trimmed V and J ends, which lost 11 bases and 0 bases, there was a span of 13 bases. CDR3 coding DNA: TGTGCCGCAGCCGGGATTTTGAACACTGAAGCTTTCTTT. Its translation: CAAAGILNTEAFF. Full variable domain (missing parts from reference TRBV7-9 and TRBJ1-1): DTGVSQNPRHKITKRGQNVTFRCDPISEHNRLYWYRQTLGQGPEFLTYFQNEAQLEKSRLLSDRFSAERPKGSFSTLEIQRTEQGDSAMYLCAAAGILNTEAFFGQGTRLTVV.

CDR3 nucleotides: TGTGCCAGCAGTTACTCCGGGACAGACCTATTTTCCTATGGCTACACCTTC. Translating it yields CASSYSGTDLFSYGYTF. The genes are TRBV6-2 or TRBV6-3 and TRBJ1-2, with 7 bases lining up with TRBD1. CDR1 and CDR2 (germline): MNHEY, SVGEGT. This CDR3 spans 17 amino acids. Trimming cost V 0 bases and J 4 bases; bases outside gene matches: 11.

This clone came up once. As DNA, the CDR3 is TGTGCCAGCAGCCGGGACTCCTCAAACACCGGGGAGCTGTTTTTT. Its protein product is CASSRDSSNTGELFF. The chain is built from TRBV7-2 and TRBJ2-2, with TRBD2 as a possible D gene (6 bases). CDR1 and CDR2 from the germline V gene are SGHTA and FQGNSA. The CDR3 sequence is 15 residues long. The ends were cut back, 5 bases at V and 2 bases at J, with 12 bases in the middle. The full variable domain, its missing parts supplied by reference TRBV7-2 and TRBJ2-2, is GAGVSQSPSNKVTEKGKDVELRCDPISGHTALYWYRQSLGQGLEFLIYFQGNSAPDKSGLPSDRFSAERTGGSVSTLTIQRTQQEDSAVYLCASSRDSSNTGELFFGEGSRLTVL.

As concerns this clone: The identical CDR3 is also encoded by other nucleotide sequences in the sample. The chain couples TRBV5-4 to TRBJ1-2, with 7 bases fitting TRBD1. The germline gives CDR1 SGHNT, CDR2 YYREEE (reference sequence). The CDR3 length is 13 residues. The V and J ends lost 5 bases and 2 bases, in that order; junction bases with no gene match: 3. In DNA form, the CDR3 reads TGTGCCAGCAGTCGGACAGGAAACTATGGCTACACCTTC. Its translation: CASSRTGNYGYTF.

This rearrangement joins TRBV27 to TRBJ1-1; 7 bases are a match to TRBD1. The CDR3 spans 12 residues. V was pared by 5 bases and J by 11 bases, with 8 bases of the junction left unmatched. The V gene's germline CDR1 is MNHEY and CDR2 SMNVEV (reference sequence). The CDR3 sequence is CASSPRTGGAFF. CDR3 sequence (DNA): TGTGCCAGCAGTCCCCGGACAGGTGGGGCTTTCTTT.

The chain uses TRBV3-1 (or the pseudogene TRBV3-2) and TRBJ1-2, with TRBD1 matching over 7 bases. CDR1 is LGHDT, CDR2 YNNKEL, per germline (reference sequence). V shed 4 bases and J 5 bases; nucleotides not matched to a gene: 4. The CDR3 covers 13 residues. CDR3 nucleotide sequence: TGTGCCAGCAGCCGAGGGGGCATTTATGGCTACACCTTC. This translates into CASSRGGIYGYTF.

The V call is TRBV2, the J call TRBJ2-7, with 8 bases matching TRBD2. V shed 6 bases and J 0 bases; nucleotides not matched to a gene: 4. The CDR3 spans 14 residues. Germline lookup yields CDR1 SNHLY and CDR2 FYNNEI. The CDR3 region is CASRSGGGSYEQYF. The CDR3 nucleotides are TGTGCCAGCAGGTCGGGAGGGGGCTCCTACGAGCAGTACTTC. The full variable domain, rest sourced from reference TRBV2 and TRBJ2-7, is EPEVTQTPSHQVTQMGQEVILRCVPISNHLYFYWYRQILGQKVEFLVSFYNNEISEKSEIFDDQFSVERPDGSNFTLKIRSTKLEDSAMYFCASRSGGGSYEQYFGPGTRLTVT.

Only one count was recorded for this clone. This sequence joins TRBV5-1 and TRBJ1-2; 9 bases map to TRBD1. The J segment lost 8 bases and the V segment lost 0 bases, leaving 8 bases of the junction unmatched. Per germline, CDR1 SGHRS and CDR2 YFSETQ. The CDR3 contains 15 residues. The DNA for the CDR3 is TGCGCCAGCAGCTTGGAGGGACAGGGATGGGACGGCTACACCTTC. As protein: CASSLEGQGWDGYTF.

This clone has more than one count but fewer than ten. This chain uses TRBV19 with TRBJ1-4, with 7 positions matching TRBD1. Germline lookup yields CDR1 LNHDA and CDR2 SQIVND (reference sequence). This CDR3 has 16 amino acids. With V trimmed by 0 bases and J by 6 bases, 7 bases remained unmatched. CDR3 sequence (DNA): TGTGCCAGTAGTATAGATCCTCGACAGGGCGATGAAAAACTGTTTTTT. It translates to CASSIDPRQGDEKLFF. The complete variable domain, with remaining parts taken from reference TRBV19 and TRBJ1-4, reads DGGITQSPKYLFRKEGQNVTLSCEQNLNHDAMYWYRQDPGQGLRLIYYSQIVNDFQKGDIAEGYSVSREKKESFPLTVTSAQKNPTAFYLCASSIDPRQGDEKLFFGSGTQLSVL.

V is TRBV5-8 and J is TRBJ1-4, with D hard to call. Germline V gene lookup returns CDR1 SGHTS and CDR2 YDEGEE. V gave up 0 bases and J gave up 3 bases, with 9 bases separating them. The CDR3 consists of 15 residues. CDR3 DNA: TGTGCCAGCAGCTTGGCTGGCAGGCCTAATGAAAAACTGTTTTTT. Translated: CASSLAGRPNEKLFF.

The V gene is TRBV4-3, the J gene TRBJ2-3; TRBD2 is a possible D gene (5 bases). V was pared by 4 bases and J by 4 bases, with 6 bases between. This CDR3 contains 12 residues. CDR1 and CDR2 (germline): LGHNA, YSLEER. The CDR3 loop is CASSRGADTQYF. The CDR3 coding sequence is TGCGCCAGCAGCCGGGGAGCAGATACGCAGTATTTT.

V and J are TRBV27 and TRBJ2-1; weak D call: TRBD1 (5 bases). Germline CDR1 is MNHEY and CDR2 is SMNVEV (reference sequence). This CDR3 has 15 amino acids. V lost 3 bases and J lost 0, with 9 bases in between. The CDR3 DNA reads as TGTGCCAGCAGTTTCGACAGCCGCTCCTACAATGAGCAGTTCTTC. It translates to CASSFDSRSYNEQFF.

Concerning this clone: Distinct nucleotide sequences in the sample also encode this CDR3. The rearrangement uses TRBV2 and TRBJ2-2; D is ambiguous. V was pared by 5 bases and J by 2 bases, with 3 bases between. Germline V CDR1 and CDR2: SNHLY, FYNNEI. The length of the CDR3 is 12 residues. In DNA, the CDR3 is TGTGCCAGCAGTCAAAACACCGGGGAGCTGTTTTTT. Translating gives CASSQNTGELFF.